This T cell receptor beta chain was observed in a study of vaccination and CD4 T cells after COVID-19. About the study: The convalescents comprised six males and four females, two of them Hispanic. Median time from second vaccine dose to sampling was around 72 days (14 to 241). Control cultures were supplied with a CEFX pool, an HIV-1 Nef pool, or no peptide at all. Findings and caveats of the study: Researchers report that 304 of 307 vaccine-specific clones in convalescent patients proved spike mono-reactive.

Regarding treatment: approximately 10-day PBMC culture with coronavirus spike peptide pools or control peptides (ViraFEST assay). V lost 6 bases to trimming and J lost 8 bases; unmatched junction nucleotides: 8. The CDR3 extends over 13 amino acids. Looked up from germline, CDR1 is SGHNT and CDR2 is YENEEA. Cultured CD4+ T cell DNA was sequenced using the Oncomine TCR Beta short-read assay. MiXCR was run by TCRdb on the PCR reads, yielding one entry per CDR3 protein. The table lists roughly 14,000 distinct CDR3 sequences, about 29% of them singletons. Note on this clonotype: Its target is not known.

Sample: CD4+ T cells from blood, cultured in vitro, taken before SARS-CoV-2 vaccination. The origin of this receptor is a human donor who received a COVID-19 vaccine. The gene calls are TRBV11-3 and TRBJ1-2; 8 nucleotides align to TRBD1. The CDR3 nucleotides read TGTGCCAGCAGGGCCCAGGGGGCTAAGGGCTACACCTTC. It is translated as CASRAQGAKGYTF.